This T cell receptor beta chain was identified during a study of blood T cells in healthy people across ages. Isolating PBMCs gave at least 6 million of these cells per sample. With each sample, at least 5 micrograms of total RNA were extracted. Germline lookup yields CDR1 DFQATT and CDR2 SNEGSKA (reference sequence). CDR3 length: 13 residues. The V and J ends lost 0 bases and 3 bases respectively, with 8 bases between them. In this sample, this clonotype turned up a few times. Together with a sample-barcoded 5' primer, a J-beta primer mix was included in a second PCR lasting about 7 to 11 cycles. TCRdb passed the 5' RACE reads through MiXCR, listing each CDR3 protein once. The sample contains some 1.8 million distinct CDR3 sequences, about two fifths of which appear only once.

Sequenced: blood. The chain is built from TRBV20-1 and TRBJ1-2, with D possibly TRBD1 on 6 matching bases. This clonotype was obtained from a human donor in good health. CDR3 in amino acids: CSARDTGYYGYTF. In DNA form, the CDR3 reads TGCAGTGCTAGAGACACAGGGTACTATGGCTACACCTTC.